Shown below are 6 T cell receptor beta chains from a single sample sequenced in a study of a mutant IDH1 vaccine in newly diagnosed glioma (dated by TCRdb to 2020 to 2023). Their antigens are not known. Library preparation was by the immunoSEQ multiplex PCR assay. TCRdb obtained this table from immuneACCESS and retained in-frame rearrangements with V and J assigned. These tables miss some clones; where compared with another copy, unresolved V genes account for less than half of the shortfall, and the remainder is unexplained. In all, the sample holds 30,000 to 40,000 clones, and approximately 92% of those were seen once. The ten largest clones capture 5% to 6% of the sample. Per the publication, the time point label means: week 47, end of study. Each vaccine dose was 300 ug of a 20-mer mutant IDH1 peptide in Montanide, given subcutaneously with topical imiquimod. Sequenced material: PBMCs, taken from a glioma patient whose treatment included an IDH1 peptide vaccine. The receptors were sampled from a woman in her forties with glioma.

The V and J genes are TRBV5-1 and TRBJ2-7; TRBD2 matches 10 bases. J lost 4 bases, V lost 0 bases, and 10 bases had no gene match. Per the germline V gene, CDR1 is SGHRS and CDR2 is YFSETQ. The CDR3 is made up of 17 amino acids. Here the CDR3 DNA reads TGCGCCAGCAGCTTGGGCGCACGTAGCGGGGGGAATTACGAGCAGTACTTC. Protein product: CASSLGARSGGNYEQYF.

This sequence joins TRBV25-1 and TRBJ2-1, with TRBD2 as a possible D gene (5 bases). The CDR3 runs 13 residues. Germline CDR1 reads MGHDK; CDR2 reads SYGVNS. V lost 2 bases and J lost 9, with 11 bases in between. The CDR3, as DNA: TGTGCCAGCAGTGAACCGAAACGGGGTGAGCAGTTCTTC. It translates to CASSEPKRGEQFF.

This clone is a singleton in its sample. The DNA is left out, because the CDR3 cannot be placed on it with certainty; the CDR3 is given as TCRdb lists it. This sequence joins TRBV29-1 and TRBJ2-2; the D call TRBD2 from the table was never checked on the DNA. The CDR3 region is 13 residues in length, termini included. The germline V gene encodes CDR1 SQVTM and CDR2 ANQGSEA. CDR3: CSVHVRRAGELFF.

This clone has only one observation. CDR3 sequence (DNA): TGTGCCAGTAGTATAGCCCAAGGCTACGAGCAGTACTTC. Translation gives CASSIAQGYEQYF. The chain is built from TRBV19 and TRBJ2-7; D is unresolved. Trimming shortened V by 1 base and J by 3 bases, and 7 bases separated the two germline ends. This CDR3 comprises 13 residues. Germline CDR1 and CDR2: LNHDA and SQIVND (reference sequence).

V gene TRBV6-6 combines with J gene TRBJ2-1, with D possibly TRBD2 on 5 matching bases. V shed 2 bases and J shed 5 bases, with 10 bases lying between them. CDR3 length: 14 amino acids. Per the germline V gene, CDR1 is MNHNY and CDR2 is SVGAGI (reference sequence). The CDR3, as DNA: TGTGCCAGCAGTTACCGGACTGGAGACAATGAGCAGTTCTTC. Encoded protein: CASSYRTGDNEQFF.

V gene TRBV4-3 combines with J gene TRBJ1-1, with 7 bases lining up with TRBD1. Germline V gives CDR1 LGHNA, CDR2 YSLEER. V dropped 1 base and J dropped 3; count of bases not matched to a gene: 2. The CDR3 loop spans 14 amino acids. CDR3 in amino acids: CASSQAQGYTEAFF. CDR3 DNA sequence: TGCGCCAGCAGCCAAGCACAGGGGTACACTGAAGCTTTCTTT.